This TCR beta chain was found in a study of shared clonotypes between healthy human individuals. Sorted-subset replicate PCRs used approximately 190 ng of genomic DNA. This amount corresponded to approximately 30,000 T cell genomes. Clones were sequenced by immunoSEQ multiplex PCR, and TCRdb holds only the in-frame ones, with some missing. The top ten hold roughly 1.1% of the sample, which has about 2 million clones, roughly 95% seen once. This clone was seen only once. Antigen: not known. Study-wide results and caveats: In this cohort, only blood was sampled, and tissue repertoires likely differ.

Naive CD8 cells lacked CD45RO and underwent positive selection for CCR7, leaving out terminally differentiated effector memory CD45RA+ cells. This CDR3 contains 14 residues. Germline V gives CDR1 SNHLY, CDR2 FYNNEI. Trimming removed 4 bases from V and 5 bases from J; junction bases left unmatched: 5. What was sequenced was naive CD8+ T cells sorted from blood. V usage is TRBV2 and J usage is TRBJ2-1; 7 bases map to TRBD2. This TCR derives from a man aged 18-30 years in good health. CDR3 DNA: TGTGCCAGCAGTGGGCTAGCGGAACACAATGAGCAGTTCTTC. Amino acid sequence: CASSGLAEHNEQFF.